The present T cell receptor (beta chain) was sequenced within a study of metastatic and nonmetastatic thyroid tumors. Study context: Repertoire comparisons spanned blood and tumor or nodule tissue from malignant and benign thyroid patients.

From its first to its last residue, the CDR3 has 10 amino acids. Germline CDR1 SEHNR, CDR2 FQNEAQ (reference sequence). Thyroid surgery was performed in patients who had received no treatment beforehand. TCRdb reprocessed the PCR reads using MiXCR. The sample holds some 12,000 clones; roughly 33% are singletons and the top ten take approximately 12%. Study results and limitations: Reports indicated that malignant thyroid tumors showed significantly higher TCR beta diversity than benign nodules did, in blood and tumor.

As to this clone: Its antigen is not known. Since the CDR3 does not end with the conserved phenylalanine or tryptophan, this likely comes from a read error. No DNA is shown, since the ends of the CDR3 on it are uncertain; the CDR3 is the one TCRdb lists.

The chain links TRBV7-9 to TRBJ2-7. Source material: tumor tissue. This sequence originates from a female donor with papillary thyroid cancer or a benign thyroid nodule (not recorded which). Some clones in this sample may be carry-over from other donors' samples. The CDR3 loop is CASSLFPMGQ.